The 29 T cell receptor beta chains below all came from one sample that was sequenced in a study of cytomegalovirus exposure and HLA in healthy donors (dated by TCRdb to about 2017). Receptor libraries were prepared by the immunoSEQ multiplex PCR assay. The multiplex PCR relied on a mix of 60 forward primers for TCR Vbeta segments and 13 reverse primers for TCR Jbeta segments. Sourced from immuneACCESS, this table was stored by TCRdb with only in-frame sequences that have V and J called. A share of the clones is absent; for the studies checked, an unresolved V gene accounts for under half, and the remainder has no known explanation. The table for this sample lists 150,000 or so clones; approximately 81% of them were counted only once. The ten most abundant clones make up about 2.1% of the sample. Material for sequencing was PBMCs. All receptors come from a woman aged 18 to 35 in good health and CMV-seronegative.

The chain joins TRBV5-1 to TRBJ1-5; D unclear. The length of the CDR3 is 16 residues. The germline V gene encodes CDR1 SGHRS and CDR2 YFSETQ. The germline V and J ends were trimmed by 0 bases and 3 bases, with 13 bases remaining between them. CDR3 in amino acids: CASSLEGGLDNQPQHF. The CDR3 coding sequence is TGCGCCAGCAGCTTGGAGGGAGGGTTGGACAATCAGCCCCAGCATTTT.

The chain is built from TRBV28 and TRBJ1-5, with a possible D match to TRBD1 (6 bases). CDR1 MDHEN and CDR2 SYDVKM come from the germline V gene. The CDR3 totals 16 residues. V shed 6 bases and J shed 0 bases, with 15 bases lying between them. DNA of the CDR3: TGTGCCAGCAGACAAGGGACACCCTATAGCAATCAGCCCCAGCATTTT. Protein: CASRQGTPYSNQPQHF. Looking up the rest from reference TRBV28 and TRBJ1-5 gives the full variable domain: DVKVTQSSRYLVKRTGEKVFLECVQDMDHENMFWYRQDPGLGLRLIYFSYDVKMKEKGDIPEGYSVSREKKERFSLILESASTNQTSMYLCASRQGTPYSNQPQHFGDGTRLSIL.

The chain's CDR3 is CASSPTRGTEQYF. As DNA, the CDR3 is TGCGCCAGCAGCCCAACCCGGGGGACCGAGCAGTACTTC. The chain joins TRBV5-1 to TRBJ2-7; tentatively, D is TRBD2 (6 bases). The CDR3 sequence is 13 residues long. V was clipped by 4 bases and J by 6 bases, with 14 bases between them. Germline CDR1 reads SGHRS; CDR2 reads YFSETQ.

The CDR3 DNA reads TGTGCCAGCAGCTCCGGGACAGGGAACTATGGCTACACCTTC. Translation gives CASSSGTGNYGYTF. The chain has TRBV7-9 and TRBJ1-2, with 9 nucleotides matching TRBD1. J was trimmed by 2 bases and V by 4 bases; bases with no gene match: 2. CDR1 is SEHNR and CDR2 is FQNEAQ in the germline V gene (reference sequence). The CDR3 contains 14 residues.

J is TRBJ1-4 and V is TRBV7-2, with D unclear. CDR3 length: 15 residues. V lost 6 bases and J lost 2, with 13 bases in between. Germline CDR1 reads SGHTA; CDR2 reads FQGNSA. The CDR3 reads CASSNRGRTNEKLFF. The CDR3 DNA reads as TGTGCCAGCAGTAATAGAGGAAGGACTAATGAAAAACTGTTTTTT.

V gene TRBV5-1 combines with J gene TRBJ2-5; D possibly corresponds to TRBD1 (6 bases). V lost 0 bases and J lost 1, with 16 bases in between. The V gene's germline CDR1 is SGHRS and CDR2 YFSETQ. This CDR3 is 17 amino acids long. This CDR3 reads CASSLEFRGTPQETQYF. CDR3 bases: TGCGCCAGCAGCTTGGAATTTCGTGGGACACCCCAAGAGACCCAGTACTTC.

The sample holds a few counts of this clone. The rearrangement uses TRBV4-3 and TRBJ2-3; 7 bases align to TRBD2. J was trimmed by 2 bases and V by 3 bases; bases with no gene match: 5. In germline, CDR1 is LGHNA, CDR2 YSLEER. This CDR3 is built from 15 residues. The CDR3 sequence: CASSQGTTYTDTQYF. DNA of the CDR3: TGCGCCAGCAGCCAGGGGACTACCTACACAGATACGCAGTATTTT.

J is TRBJ1-1 and V is TRBV7-3; D may be TRBD1 (6 bases). Trimming pared 5 bases from V and 0 bases from J, leaving 10 bases between. The CDR3 is 14 amino acids. Germline V lookup: CDR1 SGHTA, CDR2 FQGTGA. The CDR3 protein is CASSQTGLNTEAFF. For the CDR3, the DNA is TGTGCCAGCAGCCAAACAGGGCTGAACACTGAAGCTTTCTTT.

CDR3 protein: CASSASRSYGYTF. The CDR3 DNA sequence: TGTGCCAGCAGCGCGTCACGGAGTTATGGCTACACCTTC. V is TRBV9 and J is TRBJ1-2, with no clear D. Germline values: CDR1 SGDLS, CDR2 YYNGEE. The CDR3 extends over 13 amino acids. V lost 3 bases and J 5 bases, leaving 11 bases between the germline ends.

The chain couples TRBV19 to TRBJ2-7, with 11 nucleotides matching TRBD1. The V and J ends lost 6 bases and 3 bases, in that order; junction bases with no gene match: 7. The CDR3 runs to 15 residues. Germline V gene lookup returns CDR1 LNHDA and CDR2 SQIVND (reference sequence). CDR3 residues: CASRETGQGVYEQYF. The DNA of the CDR3 is TGTGCCAGTAGAGAAACGGGACAGGGGGTCTACGAGCAGTACTTC.

Concerning this clone: Other DNA sequences in this specimen translate into the identical CDR3. The chain links TRBV6-5 to TRBJ1-2; TRBD1 is a possible D gene (5 bases). CDR3 length equals 14 residues. Germline values: CDR1 MNHEY, CDR2 SVGAGI. The ends were cut back, 0 bases at V and 6 bases at J, with 11 bases in the middle. The CDR3 reads CASSYSGRADGYTF. DNA for the CDR3: TGTGCCAGCAGTTACTCAGGCAGGGCAGATGGCTACACCTTC.

A single count supports this clone. This chain uses TRBV27 with TRBJ2-5, with 12 bases matching TRBD2. Germline CDR1 and CDR2: MNHEY and SMNVEV (reference sequence). The trim removed 1 base at V and 4 bases at J, leaving 4 bases unmatched. This CDR3 region has 16 residues. The CDR3 DNA follows: TGTGCCAGCAGTTTATTCCTAGCGGGGGGGCCAGAGACCCAGTACTTC. Its protein product is CASSLFLAGGPETQYF.

The J gene is TRBJ2-7, the V gene TRBV7-6; perhaps TRBD1 as D (5 bases). V was shortened by 5 bases and J by 6 bases, with 11 bases between the two germline ends. Germline CDR1 and CDR2: SGHVS and FNYEAQ. The CDR3 runs 12 residues. The chain's CDR3 is CASSPAGAEQYF. DNA of the CDR3: TGTGCCAGCAGCCCAGCTGGGGCCGAGCAGTACTTC.

CDR3 bases: TGTGCCAGTAGTCCACGGGACACCTATGGCTACACCTTC. This sequence encodes CASSPRDTYGYTF. V is TRBV19 and J is TRBJ1-2, with D maybe TRBD1 (6 bases). The CDR3 spans 13 residues. The V and J ends lost 5 bases and 4 bases respectively, with 11 bases between them. The germline V gene encodes CDR1 LNHDA and CDR2 SQIVND (reference sequence).

V and J are TRBV15 and TRBJ2-2; D might be TRBD1 (6 bases). Trimming removed 3 bases from V and 3 bases from J, with 14 bases in between. Germline CDR1 LNHNV, CDR2 YYDKDF (reference sequence). CDR3 length: 16 residues. Written as DNA, the CDR3 is TGTGCCACCAGCAGTCTGGGGGCCCCGGACACCGGGGAGCTGTTTTTT. Translated, it gives CATSSLGAPDTGELFF. The whole variable domain, filled in from reference TRBV15 and TRBJ2-2, reads DAMVIQNPRYQVTQFGKPVTLSCSQTLNHNVMYWYQQKSSQAPKLLFHYYDKDFNNEADTPDNFQSRRPNTSFCFLDIRSPGLGDTAMYLCATSSLGAPDTGELFFGEGSRLTVL.

The chain couples TRBV27 to TRBJ2-3; 12 nucleotides line up with TRBD2. The J segment lost 4 bases and the V segment lost 0 bases, leaving 2 bases of the junction unmatched. The CDR3 length is 16 residues. The germline V gene has CDR1 MNHEY and CDR2 SMNVEV (reference sequence). DNA for the CDR3: TGTGCCAGCAGTTTATCGCCTAGCGGGAGGGCAGATACGCAGTATTTT. Translation: CASSLSPSGRADTQYF.

This chain links TRBV7-8 with TRBJ2-7; 8 nucleotides line up with TRBD2. Per the germline V gene, CDR1 is SGHVS and CDR2 is FQNEAQ. With V trimmed by 6 bases and J by 7 bases, 2 bases remained unmatched. The CDR3 totals 11 residues. This CDR3 is CASRGGGEQYF. CDR3 sequence (DNA): TGTGCCAGCAGGGGCGGGGGGGAGCAGTACTTC. Together with reference TRBV7-8 and TRBJ2-7, the CDR3 gives the full variable domain: GAGVSQSPRYKVAKRGQDVALRCDPISGHVSLFWYQQALGQGPEFLTYFQNEAQLDKSGLPSDRFFAERPEGSVSTLKIQRTQQEDSAVYLCASRGGGEQYFGPGTRLTVT.

V and J are TRBV7-2 and TRBJ1-1, with TRBD1 as a possible D gene (6 bases). Trimming removed 1 base at V and 4 bases at J, with 7 bases between. The germline V gene has CDR1 SGHTA and CDR2 FQGNSA. This CDR3 comprises 13 residues. CDR3: CASSLVTGTEAFF. The CDR3 nucleotides are TGTGCCAGCAGCTTAGTGACAGGCACTGAAGCTTTCTTT.

A few counts support this clone. J is TRBJ1-2 and V is TRBV19; unclear D gene. V dropped 6 bases and J dropped 6 bases, with 11 bases sitting between them. This CDR3 region has 12 residues. CDR1 LNHDA and CDR2 SQIVND come from the germline V gene (reference sequence). CDR3 sequence: CASSTTFHGYTF. CDR3 sequence (DNA): TGTGCCAGTAGCACCACTTTTCATGGCTACACCTTC.

The V gene is TRBV7-2, the J gene TRBJ2-3, with 9 bases aligning to TRBD2. V was clipped by 8 bases and J by 3 bases; unmatched bases: 12. Germline CDR1 and CDR2: SGHTA and FQGNSA. The CDR3 loop spans 16 amino acids. CDR3 in amino acids: CASRTWAGGPTDTQYF. The CDR3 DNA is TGTGCCAGCCGGACCTGGGCGGGGGGGCCGACAGATACGCAGTATTTT.

This clone has only a few counts. The chain couples TRBV19 to TRBJ1-3; tentative D call: TRBD1 (6 bases). This CDR3 region has 15 residues. Germline V gene data show CDR1 as LNHDA and CDR2 as SQIVND (reference sequence). Trimming left V 6 bases short and J 0 bases short, with 12 bases between. CDR3 region: CASRETGSSGNTIYF. CDR3 in DNA: TGTGCCAGTAGGGAAACAGGGAGCTCTGGAAACACCATATATTTT.

The chain couples TRBV6-5 to TRBJ2-1; D is unresolved. V lost 6 bases to trimming and J lost 3 bases, with 6 bases between them. This CDR3 is built from 12 residues. Looked up from germline, CDR1 is MNHEY and CDR2 is SVGAGI. The CDR3 spells CASSAGYNEQFF. DNA of the CDR3: TGTGCCAGCAGCGCAGGCTACAATGAGCAGTTCTTC.

The J gene is TRBJ1-4, the V gene TRBV19; 9 bases match TRBD1. Germline trimming cut 3 bases from V and 7 bases from J; bases unmatched to any gene: 9. The CDR3 spans 16 residues. Germline CDR1 reads LNHDA; CDR2 reads SQIVND (reference sequence). CDR3 protein: CASSMDEQGAGEKLFF. The CDR3 nucleotides read TGTGCCAGTAGTATGGATGAACAGGGGGCGGGTGAAAAACTGTTTTTT.

Only a few counts were recorded for this clone. This chain links TRBV5-8 with TRBJ2-5; TRBD2 aligns across 9 bases. CDR1 and CDR2 (germline): SGHTS, YDEGEE. Trimming cost V 5 bases and J 4 bases; bases outside gene matches: 3. The CDR3 contains 13 residues. The DNA of the CDR3 is TGTGCCAGCAGTTCGACTAGCGGAGAGACCCAGTACTTC. Protein product: CASSSTSGETQYF.

This clone turned up a few times. The chain is built from TRBV4-2 and TRBJ1-1; D gene ambiguous. Germline CDR1 is LGHNA and CDR2 is YNFKEQ. V was cut by 1 base and J by 6 bases, with 9 bases left in between. CDR3 length: 13 amino acids. The CDR3 sequence is CASSQGATPEAFF. The CDR3 DNA follows: TGTGCCAGCAGCCAAGGAGCGACGCCTGAAGCTTTCTTT.

V gene TRBV7-3 combines with J gene TRBJ2-2; a possible D gene is TRBD2 (5 bases). Germline values: CDR1 SGHTA, CDR2 FQGTGA. The CDR3 is 18 amino acids. Between the trimmed V and J ends, which lost 5 bases and 0 bases, there was a span of 19 bases. The CDR3 bases are TGTGCCAGCAGCACCCGCGACTCAAGCGGAACGAACACCGGGGAGCTGTTTTTT. Translating it yields CASSTRDSSGTNTGELFF.

This clone was counted only a few times. This chain links TRBV7-9 with TRBJ1-5; weak D call: TRBD1 (5 bases). The CDR3 is 15 residues long. Germline V CDR1 and CDR2: SEHNR, FQNEAQ (reference sequence). Trimming pared 5 bases from V and 1 base from J, leaving 12 bases between. The CDR3 nucleotides are TGTGCCAGCAGCCTGGGCAGGGCCAGCAATCAGCCCCAGCATTTT. Translating gives CASSLGRASNQPQHF.

This clone has just a few counts. V usage is TRBV29-1 and J usage is TRBJ1-4; 8 nucleotides agree with TRBD1. The V and J ends lost 4 bases and 10 bases, in that order; junction bases with no gene match: 17. This CDR3 comprises 16 residues. The germline CDR1 and CDR2 sequences are SQVTM and ANQGSEA. The CDR3 loop is CSVVVGETGALGKLFF. For the CDR3, the DNA is TGCAGCGTTGTAGTTGGGGAGACAGGGGCCCTCGGAAAACTGTTTTTT.

To note about this clone: An end of the junction differs from the germline gene, which may be a read error. The chain employs TRBV11-1 and TRBJ2-5, with 7 bases fitting TRBD1. The germline gives CDR1 SGHAT, CDR2 FQDESV (reference sequence). The CDR3 length is 15 residues. The CDR3 sequence is CASSSTGVWQEAQYF. In nucleotides, the CDR3 is TGTGCCAGCAGCAGTACAGGGGTTTGGCAAGAGGCCCAGTACTTC.